Listed here is a single T cell receptor beta chain. This sample stems from a study of CD8 T cells in ankylosing spondylitis. The length of the CDR3 is 13 residues. Germline CDR1 and CDR2: MNHEY and SMNVEV (reference sequence). V lost 4 bases, J lost 4 bases, and 10 bases lay in between. MiXCR, run by TCRdb on the 5' RACE reads, gives a single entry per CDR3 protein. The repertoire holds about 160,000 distinct CDR3 sequences, around a tenth seen once, with over 12% in the top ten. The rearrangement links TRBV27 to TRBJ1-1; no clear D gene. Sequencing was done on a sample of blood, either unsorted or a sorted T cell fraction (not recorded which). The sequence was obtained from a female donor with ankylosing spondylitis or in good health (not recorded which). CDR3 nucleotide sequence: TGTGCCAGCAGTTCGCGAGGAGGCACTGAAGCTTTCTTT. Amino acid sequence: CASSSRGGTEAFF.